This T cell receptor beta chain originates from a study of blood T cell repertoires in COVID-19 (dated by TCRdb to about 2020). About the investigation overall: The collaborator samples originated in the United States, Italy and Spain and spanned the acute and convalescent phases of COVID-19. The repertoires were made available in a free public database intended to serve as a resource for research on the immune response to SARS-CoV-2. Deeply sampled blood TCRbeta repertoires from subjects exposed to, actively infected with, or recovered from COVID-19 were included in the dataset. HLA class I and class II types, where available, came from metadata supplied by the sample provider rather than from assay-based typing. Samples were obtained from the ongoing ImmuneRACE study (first 160 participants) and from over 1,000 subjects provided by 6 global collaborators. Nearly every sample came with metadata listing a de-identified subject ID, COVID-19 status, age in years and sex. The prospective study material was composed of cDNA or gDNA derived from T cells, B-cell-depleted T cells, or PBMCs.

Broader findings and caveats from the paper: How much clinical and demographic metadata was included differed by source and by participant, and the metadata was provided uncurated.

Regarding this clone: Its antigen target is currently unknown. Per-base quality was not reported, and no clone a single base away is much larger than it.

The immunoSEQ Assay, a bias-controlled multiplex PCR, was used to amplify TCRbeta CDR3 regions from genomic DNA. Per the original workflow: Within the assay, amplification of reference gene primers was used to estimate how many nucleated cells each sample contained. To quantify the absolute abundance of each unique TCRbeta CDR3 rearrangement, sequence reads were collapsed and filtered. For each sample, productive Simpson clonality was calculated by taking the square root of Simpson's diversity index across productive rearrangements. TCRdb retrieved this table from immuneACCESS and kept in-frame rearrangements only. Not all clones are present; in checked studies, unresolved V genes account for under half, and no reason is known for the remainder. Clone size and V and J calls were adopted from that table, with D and trimming inferred from the DNA. This sample is represented by about 80,000 clones; 80% to 85% of them were singletons. The ten top clones hold approximately 25% of the sample.

V loses 4 bases of germline sequence and J loses 0 bases, and the interval between the two ends is 9 bases. Spanning cysteine to phenylalanine, the CDR3 consists of 14 amino acids. The entry retains the CDR3 DNA only, 42 bases that are in frame from base 1. Reading the germline V gene (reference sequence) gives CDR1 SGHNT and CDR2 YYREEE. Whole blood was collected in K2EDTA tubes by collaborating institutions according to the institutions' own protocols. For TCRbeta analysis, collaborators shipped samples as frozen whole blood, isolated PBMCs, or DNA extracted from either of those sample types. The chain links TRBV5-4 with TRBJ2-3; the D gene is possibly TRBD1, with 6 bases matching. The source is a human donor in a cohort sampled during active COVID-19. Sequences were obtained from peripheral blood. The bases read TGTGCCAGCAGCAAGGACAGAAGCACAGATACGCAGTATTTT. The translation is CASSKDRSTDTQYF. With all but the CDR3 taken from the reference TRBV5-4 and TRBJ2-3 genes, the full variable domain is: ETGVTQSPTHLIKTRGQQVTLRCSSQSGHNTVSWYQQALGQGPQFIFQYYREEENGRGNFPPRFSGLQFPNYSSELNVNALELDDSALYLCASSKDRSTDTQYFGPGTRLTVL.